Below, 7 T cell receptor beta chains from the same sample are listed, as sequenced in a study of blood T cell repertoires in COVID-19. TCRdb keeps only in-frame clones here, not all; method: immunoSEQ multiplex PCR. The repertoire consists of under 300,000 clones, with 90% occurring once and the leading ten covering around 2.3%. Sequences were obtained from peripheral blood. The receptors come from a woman aged 55 to 70 with COVID-19, enrolled during active disease.

The rearrangement uses TRBV7-3 and TRBJ2-1; 8 nucleotides match TRBD2. After removal of 3 bases from V and 7 bases from J, the junction contained 8 bases not matched to a gene. The CDR3 has 15 amino acids. From germline, CDR1 is SGHTA and CDR2 FQGTGA. The CDR3 loop reads CASSFSGGGFNEQFF. CDR3 DNA: TGTGCCAGCAGCTTCAGCGGGGGCGGGTTTAATGAGCAGTTCTTC.

J is TRBJ1-1 and V is TRBV18; D perhaps matches TRBD1 (6 bases). The CDR3 extends over 15 amino acids. V was trimmed by 4 bases and J by 5 bases, leaving 17 bases between them. Germline V gene data show CDR1 as KGHSH and CDR2 as LQKENI. DNA of the CDR3: TGTGCCAGCTCACTCCATAAGACCCAGGGGACTGAAGCTTTCTTT. This sequence encodes CASSLHKTQGTEAFF.

CDR3 protein: CASSTGTSGYHGKETQYF. In nucleotides, the CDR3 is TGTGCCAGCAGTACCGGGACTAGCGGGTACCATGGAAAAGAGACCCAGTACTTC. The rearrangement joins TRBV6-2 or TRBV6-3 to TRBJ2-5, with 12 bases matching TRBD2. Germline V gives CDR1 MNHEY, CDR2 SVGEGT. The CDR3 spans 18 residues. V trimming: 5 bases; J trimming: 3 bases; junction bases outside the gene matches: 13.

The gene calls are TRBV2 and TRBJ1-1; D call uncertain. V was pared by 8 bases and J by 2 bases, with 9 bases between. From germline, CDR1 is SNHLY and CDR2 FYNNEI. This CDR3 has 12 residues. The CDR3 coding sequence is TGTGCCAGCGCAGTCTCAAACACTGAAGCTTTCTTT. It codes for CASAVSNTEAFF.

The J gene is TRBJ2-1, the V gene TRBV15; D might be TRBD2 (7 bases). The CDR3 covers 16 residues. Germline CDR1 and CDR2: LNHNV and YYDKDF (reference sequence). The V end lost 4 bases, the J end lost 0 bases, and 13 bases lay between the germline ends. CDR3 protein: CATSKRGGSSYNEQFF. The CDR3 bases are TGTGCCACCAGCAAGAGGGGGGGGAGCTCCTACAATGAGCAGTTCTTC.

The chain couples TRBV18 to TRBJ1-1; possible D gene TRBD1, 5 bases. The CDR3 length is 16 residues. The V gene lost 5 bases and the J gene lost 0 bases, with 16 bases spanning the gap. The germline V gene has CDR1 KGHSH and CDR2 LQKENI. CDR3 region: CASSSFKGALNTEAFF. DNA of the CDR3: TGTGCCAGCTCATCTTTTAAAGGGGCGTTGAACACTGAAGCTTTCTTT.

The chain joins TRBV27 to TRBJ2-6; 7 positions agree with TRBD2. Germline CDR1 reads MNHEY; CDR2 reads SMNVEV (reference sequence). V dropped 4 bases and J dropped 1; count of bases not matched to a gene: 1. This CDR3 is built from 15 residues. DNA of the CDR3: TGTGCCAGCAGTTGGGGGGGATCTGGGGCCAACGTCCTGACTTTC. Protein product: CASSWGGSGANVLTF.